Each of the 14 T cell receptor beta chains below was sequenced from the same sample in a study of T cell repertoires in cytomegalovirus infection. TCRdb redid the calling of the reads with MiXCR, one entry per CDR3 protein. The data contain roughly 720,000 distinct CDR3 sequences, 35% of them seen just once; the ten biggest clones take up under 3%. Sequenced: PBMCs. The origin of the receptors is a human donor in good health (CMV status not recorded). Some clones in this sample may be carry-over from other donors' samples.

This clonotype was counted at least ten times. Written as DNA, the CDR3 is TGTGCCAGCAGCCCTCGGACAGGGGGCCCCTACGAGCAGTACTTC. This encodes CASSPRTGGPYEQYF. The rearrangement joins TRBV7-2 to TRBJ2-7; the match to TRBD1 covers 11 bases. This CDR3 region has 15 residues. From germline, CDR1 is SGHTA and CDR2 FQGNSA. V gave up 5 bases and J gave up 2 bases; unmatched junction bases: 5.

The V gene is TRBV4-1, the J gene TRBJ2-2; weak D call: TRBD2 (5 bases). V gave up 4 bases and J gave up 9 bases, with 12 bases separating them. The CDR3 has 13 residues. The germline gives CDR1 MGHRA, CDR2 YSYEKL. The CDR3 reads CASSLFGERELFF. The CDR3, as DNA: TGCGCCAGCAGCCTCTTTGGGGAGAGGGAGCTGTTTTTT.

V usage is TRBV12-3 or TRBV12-4 and J usage is TRBJ2-3, with TRBD2 identical over 7 bases. V dropped 8 bases and J dropped 3; count of bases not matched to a gene: 14. The CDR3 is made up of 16 amino acids. The CDR3 bases are TGTGCCAGCGGGTTCCTAAAGGGAGGGCGTACAGATACGCAGTATTTT. Protein: CASGFLKGGRTDTQYF.

The CDR3 bases are TGTGCCAGCAGTAACCGGGACAGAGCCTCCTACGAGCAGTACTTC. Its translation: CASSNRDRASYEQYF. The V and J genes are TRBV6-6 and TRBJ2-7; 7 bases align to TRBD1. V was clipped by 5 bases and J by 0 bases; unmatched bases: 7. Germline V gives CDR1 MNHNY, CDR2 SVGAGI (reference sequence). This CDR3 is 15 amino acids long.

This clonotype was seen ten or more times. The chain carries TRBV7-2 and TRBJ1-6, with D possibly being TRBD1 (5 bases). V was cut by 4 bases and J by 3 bases, with 16 bases left in between. CDR1 and CDR2 from the germline V gene are SGHTA and FQGNSA. This CDR3 contains 17 residues. This CDR3 reads CASSSGQGVHYNSPLHF. The CDR3 nucleotides are TGTGCCAGCAGCTCGGGGCAGGGAGTCCACTATAATTCACCCCTCCACTTT.

This clonotype was detected only a few times. The rearrangement links TRBV24-1 to TRBJ2-7, with D maybe TRBD1 (5 bases). CDR1 KGHDR and CDR2 SFDVKD come from the germline V gene. V lost 5 bases and J 3 bases, leaving 10 bases between the germline ends. This CDR3 has 13 amino acids. The CDR3 DNA follows: TGTGCCACCAGTGGCGCAGGGTACTACGAGCAGTACTTC. Protein product: CATSGAGYYEQYF.

Note on this clonotype: One end of the junction varies from germline; a read error may be responsible. The chain carries TRBV7-9 and TRBJ2-1, with no clear D. The V gene's germline CDR1 is SEHNR and CDR2 FQNEAQ (reference sequence). The CDR3 totals 15 residues. The CDR3 DNA follows: TGTGCCAGCACCTTAAGCGATGCCTCCTACAATGAGCAGTTCTTC. It is translated as CASTLSDASYNEQFF. Drawing the rest from reference TRBV7-9 and TRBJ2-1, the complete variable domain is DTGVSQNPRHKITKRGQNVTFRCDPISEHNRLYWYRQTLGQGPEFLTYFQNEAQLEKSRLLSDRFSAERPKGSFSTLEIQRTEQGDSAMYLCASTLSDASYNEQFFGPGTRLTVL.

The chain couples TRBV6-1 to TRBJ2-5, with D tentatively TRBD1 or TRBD2 (5 bases each). The germline V and J ends were trimmed by 4 bases and 9 bases, with 15 bases remaining between them. This CDR3 contains 13 residues. Per the germline V gene, CDR1 is MNHNS and CDR2 is SASEGT. This chain's CDR3 is CASSGGASMAQYF. The CDR3 DNA reads TGTGCCAGCAGTGGAGGGGCTTCAATGGCCCAGTACTTC.

This clonotype has only a few counts. V is TRBV4-1 and J is TRBJ1-1; D unresolved. Germline CDR1 and CDR2: MGHRA and YSYEKL. Trimming pared 0 bases from V and 1 base from J, leaving 6 bases between. This CDR3 contains 14 residues. Here the CDR3 reads CASSQDRANTEAFF. Here the CDR3 DNA reads TGCGCCAGCAGCCAAGATCGGGCGAACACTGAAGCTTTCTTT.

The chain links TRBV2 to TRBJ2-7; D is possibly TRBD1 or TRBD2 (5 bases each). Germline CDR1 is SNHLY and CDR2 is FYNNEI. With 8 bases removed from V and 6 bases from J, the gap between germline ends came to 14 bases. The CDR3 extends over 12 amino acids. CDR3 loop: CASGRGVGEQYF. DNA of the CDR3: TGTGCCAGCGGAAGGGGAGTAGGCGAGCAGTACTTC. The full variable domain, rest sourced from reference TRBV2 and TRBJ2-7, is EPEVTQTPSHQVTQMGQEVILRCVPISNHLYFYWYRQILGQKVEFLVSFYNNEISEKSEIFDDQFSVERPDGSNFTLKIRSTKLEDSAMYFCASGRGVGEQYFGPGTRLTVT.

The chain is built from TRBV5-1 and TRBJ1-4; no reliable D call. Trimming left V 0 bases short and J 4 bases short, with 10 bases between. The CDR3 has 15 amino acids. The germline V gene has CDR1 SGHRS and CDR2 YFSETQ. CDR3 bases: TGCGCCAGCAGCTTGGAAGGCAGAGTTAATGAAAAACTGTTTTTT. Translating it yields CASSLEGRVNEKLFF.

The gene calls are TRBV6-1 and TRBJ2-5; no reliable D call. Germline loops: CDR1 MNHNS, CDR2 SASEGT. The CDR3 is made up of 11 amino acids. The V end was cut by 2 bases, the J end by 5 bases, with 3 bases between. The CDR3 is CASSEIETQYF. The CDR3 region has the DNA TGTGCCAGCAGTGAAATCGAGACCCAGTACTTC.

This clonotype was detected many times. The rearrangement joins TRBV7-2 to TRBJ2-1; 10 bases fit TRBD1. The V gene end was trimmed by 2 bases and the J gene end by 9 bases; junction bases not matched to a gene: 10. CDR1 SGHTA and CDR2 FQGNSA come from the germline V gene. This CDR3 comprises 16 residues. The CDR3 reads CASSLPLRQGAGEQFF. The CDR3 bases are TGTGCCAGCAGCTTACCTCTAAGACAGGGGGCTGGTGAGCAGTTCTTC. The full variable domain, completed using reference TRBV7-2 and TRBJ2-1, is GAGVSQSPSNKVTEKGKDVELRCDPISGHTALYWYRQSLGQGLEFLIYFQGNSAPDKSGLPSDRFSAERTGGSVSTLTIQRTQQEDSAVYLCASSLPLRQGAGEQFFGPGTRLTVL.

The chain combines TRBV7-9 with TRBJ2-2; D uncertain. V dropped 5 bases and J dropped 4 bases, with 11 bases sitting between them. CDR3 length equals 14 residues. Germline values: CDR1 SEHNR, CDR2 FQNEAQ (reference sequence). The DNA for the CDR3 is TGTGCCAGCAGCGCCCTGGGATTCACCGGGGAGCTGTTTTTT. Protein sequence: CASSALGFTGELFF.